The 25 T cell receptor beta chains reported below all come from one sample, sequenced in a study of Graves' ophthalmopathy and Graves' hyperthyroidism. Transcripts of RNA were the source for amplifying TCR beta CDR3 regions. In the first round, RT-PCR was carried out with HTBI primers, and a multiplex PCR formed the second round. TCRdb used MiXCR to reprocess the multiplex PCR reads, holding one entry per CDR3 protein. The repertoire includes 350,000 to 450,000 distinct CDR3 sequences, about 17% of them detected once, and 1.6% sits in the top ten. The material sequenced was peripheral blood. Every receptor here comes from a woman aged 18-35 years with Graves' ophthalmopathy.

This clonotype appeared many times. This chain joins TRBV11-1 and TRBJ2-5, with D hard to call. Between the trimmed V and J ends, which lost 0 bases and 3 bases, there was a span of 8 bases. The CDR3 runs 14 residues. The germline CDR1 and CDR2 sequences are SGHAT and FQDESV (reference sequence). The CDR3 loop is CASSLARTEETQYF. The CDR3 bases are TGTGCCAGCAGCTTAGCACGAACAGAAGAGACCCAGTACTTC.

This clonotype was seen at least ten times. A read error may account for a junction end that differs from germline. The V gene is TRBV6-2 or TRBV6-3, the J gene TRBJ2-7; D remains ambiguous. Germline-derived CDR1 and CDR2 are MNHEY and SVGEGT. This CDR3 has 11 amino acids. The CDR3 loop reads CASSSSYAQYF. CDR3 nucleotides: TGTGCCAGTTCTTCATCCTACGCGCAGTACTTC.

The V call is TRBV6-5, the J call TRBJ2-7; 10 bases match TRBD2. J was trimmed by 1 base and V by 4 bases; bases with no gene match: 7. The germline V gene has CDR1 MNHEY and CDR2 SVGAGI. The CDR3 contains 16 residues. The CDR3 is CASSSLAGVKSYEQYF. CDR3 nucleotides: TGTGCCAGCAGTTCGCTAGCGGGAGTTAAATCCTACGAGCAGTACTTC.

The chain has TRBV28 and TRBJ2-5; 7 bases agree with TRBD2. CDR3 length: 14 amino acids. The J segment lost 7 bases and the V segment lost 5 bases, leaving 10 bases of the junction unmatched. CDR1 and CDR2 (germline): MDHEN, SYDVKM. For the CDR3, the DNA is TGTGCCAGCAGTCCGCCTGGGGGGGGAGGGACCCAGTACTTC. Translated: CASSPPGGGGTQYF.

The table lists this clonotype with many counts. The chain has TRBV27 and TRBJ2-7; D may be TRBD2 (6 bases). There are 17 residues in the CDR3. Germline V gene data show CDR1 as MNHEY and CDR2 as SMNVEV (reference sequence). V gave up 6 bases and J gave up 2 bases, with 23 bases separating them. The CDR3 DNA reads TGTGCCAGCAGAGTCCAAAATTCGCTGGGCGGGGCCTACGAGCAGTACTTC. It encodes CASRVQNSLGGAYEQYF.

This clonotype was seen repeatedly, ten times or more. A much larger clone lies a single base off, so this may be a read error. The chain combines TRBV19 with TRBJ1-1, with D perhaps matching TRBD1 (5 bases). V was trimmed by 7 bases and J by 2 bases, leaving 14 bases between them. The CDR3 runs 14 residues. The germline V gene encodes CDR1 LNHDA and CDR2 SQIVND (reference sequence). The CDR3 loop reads CASNSHGANTEAFF. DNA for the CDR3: TGTGCCAGTAACTCACATGGGGCTAACACTGAAGCTTTCTTT.

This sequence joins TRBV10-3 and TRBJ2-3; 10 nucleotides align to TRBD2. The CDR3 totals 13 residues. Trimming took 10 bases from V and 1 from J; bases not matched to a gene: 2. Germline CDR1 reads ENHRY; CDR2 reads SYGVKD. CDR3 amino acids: CATGTSGTDTQYF. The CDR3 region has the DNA TGTGCCACCGGGACTAGCGGCACAGATACGCAGTATTTT.

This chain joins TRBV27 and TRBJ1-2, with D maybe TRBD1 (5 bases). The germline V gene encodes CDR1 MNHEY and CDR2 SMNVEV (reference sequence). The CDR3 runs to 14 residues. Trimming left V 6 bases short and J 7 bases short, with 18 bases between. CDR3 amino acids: CASSDRQGRSGYTF. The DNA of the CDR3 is TGTGCCAGCAGCGACAGACAAGGAAGGAGTGGCTACACCTTC.

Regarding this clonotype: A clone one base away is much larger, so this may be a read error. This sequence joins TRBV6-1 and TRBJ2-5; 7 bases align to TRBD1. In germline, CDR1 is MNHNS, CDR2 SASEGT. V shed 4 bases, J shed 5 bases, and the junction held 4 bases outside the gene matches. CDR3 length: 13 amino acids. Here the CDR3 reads CASSGDRHETQYF. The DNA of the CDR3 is TGTGCCAGCAGTGGGGACAGACACGAGACCCAGTACTTC.

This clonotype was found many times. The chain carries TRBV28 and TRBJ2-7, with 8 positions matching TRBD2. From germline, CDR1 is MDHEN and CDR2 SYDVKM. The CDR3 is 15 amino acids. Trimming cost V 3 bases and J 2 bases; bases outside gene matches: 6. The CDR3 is CASSFSGKRTYEQYF. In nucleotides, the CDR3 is TGTGCCAGCAGTTTTAGCGGGAAGCGTACCTACGAGCAGTACTTC.

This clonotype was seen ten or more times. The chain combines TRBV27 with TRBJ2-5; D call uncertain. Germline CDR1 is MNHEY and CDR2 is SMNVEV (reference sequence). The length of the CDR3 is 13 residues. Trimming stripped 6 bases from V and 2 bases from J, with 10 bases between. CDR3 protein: CASRVLGQETQYF. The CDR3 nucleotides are TGTGCCAGCAGGGTTTTGGGACAAGAGACCCAGTACTTC.

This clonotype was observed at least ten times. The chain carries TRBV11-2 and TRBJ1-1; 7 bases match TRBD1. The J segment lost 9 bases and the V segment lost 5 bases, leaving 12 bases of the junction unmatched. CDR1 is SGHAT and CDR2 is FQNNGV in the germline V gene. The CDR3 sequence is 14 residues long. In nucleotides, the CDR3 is TGTGCCAGCAGCCCCTGGGGGACAGCCATACAAGCTTTCTTT. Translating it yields CASSPWGTAIQAFF.

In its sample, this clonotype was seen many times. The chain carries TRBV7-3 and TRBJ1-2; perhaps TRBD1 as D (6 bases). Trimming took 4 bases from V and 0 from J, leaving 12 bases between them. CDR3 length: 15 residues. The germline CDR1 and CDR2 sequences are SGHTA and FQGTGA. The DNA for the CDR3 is TGTGCCAGCAGCTCCTCCGGGGGGCCTAACTATGGCTACACCTTC. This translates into CASSSSGGPNYGYTF.

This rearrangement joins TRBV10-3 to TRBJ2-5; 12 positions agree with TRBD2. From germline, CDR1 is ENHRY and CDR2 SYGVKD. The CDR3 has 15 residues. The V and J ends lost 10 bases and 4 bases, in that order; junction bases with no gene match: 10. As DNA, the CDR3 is TGTGCCACCCTACCGACTAGCGGGAGTGGAGAGACCCAGTACTTC. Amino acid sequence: CATLPTSGSGETQYF.

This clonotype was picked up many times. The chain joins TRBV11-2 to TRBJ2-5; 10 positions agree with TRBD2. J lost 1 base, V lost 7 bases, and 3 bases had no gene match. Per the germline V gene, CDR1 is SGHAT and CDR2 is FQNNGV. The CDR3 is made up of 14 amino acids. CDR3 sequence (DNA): TGTGCCAGCACACTAGCGGGACCCCAAGAGACCCAGTACTTC. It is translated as CASTLAGPQETQYF. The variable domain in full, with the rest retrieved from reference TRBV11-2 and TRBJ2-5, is EAGVAQSPRYKIIEKRQSVAFWCNPISGHATLYWYQQILGQGPKLLIQFQNNGVVDDSQLPKDRFSAERLKGVDSTLKIQPAKLEDSAVYLCASTLAGPQETQYFGPGTRLLVL.

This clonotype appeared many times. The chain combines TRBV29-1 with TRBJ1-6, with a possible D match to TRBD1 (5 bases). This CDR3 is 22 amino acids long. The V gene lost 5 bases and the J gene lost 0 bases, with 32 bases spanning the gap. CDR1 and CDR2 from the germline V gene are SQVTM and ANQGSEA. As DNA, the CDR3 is TGCAGCGTTTCTTCCACACACTTCGGGACTCTTTGGGGAAGCTCCTATAATTCACCCCTCCACTTT. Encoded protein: CSVSSTHFGTLWGSSYNSPLHF.

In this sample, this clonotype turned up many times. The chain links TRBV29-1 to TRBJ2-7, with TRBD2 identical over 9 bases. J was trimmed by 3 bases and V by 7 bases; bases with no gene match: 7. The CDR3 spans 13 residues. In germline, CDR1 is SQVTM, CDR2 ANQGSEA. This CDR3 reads CSGGPAGGYEQYF. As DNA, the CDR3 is TGCAGCGGTGGCCCAGCGGGGGGCTACGAGCAGTACTTC.

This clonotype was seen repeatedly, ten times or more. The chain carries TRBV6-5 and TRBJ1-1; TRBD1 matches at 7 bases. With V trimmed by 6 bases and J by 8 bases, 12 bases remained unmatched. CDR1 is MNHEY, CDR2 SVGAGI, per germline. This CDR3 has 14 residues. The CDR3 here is CASSPIGQVVEAFF. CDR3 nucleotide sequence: TGTGCCAGCAGCCCCATCGGACAGGTTGTGGAAGCTTTCTTT.

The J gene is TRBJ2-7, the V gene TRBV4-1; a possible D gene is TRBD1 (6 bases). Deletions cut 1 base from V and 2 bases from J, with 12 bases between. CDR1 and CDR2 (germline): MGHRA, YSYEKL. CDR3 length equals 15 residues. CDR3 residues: CASSQGQDSTYEQYF. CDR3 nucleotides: TGCGCCAGCAGCCAAGGACAGGACTCGACCTACGAGCAGTACTTC.

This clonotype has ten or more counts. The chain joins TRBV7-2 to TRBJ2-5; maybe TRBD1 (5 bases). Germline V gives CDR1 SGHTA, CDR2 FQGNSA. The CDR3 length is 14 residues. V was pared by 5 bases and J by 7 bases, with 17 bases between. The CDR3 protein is CASSGRQGEGTQYF. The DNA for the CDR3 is TGTGCCAGCAGCGGCCGCCAAGGGGAAGGGACCCAGTACTTC.

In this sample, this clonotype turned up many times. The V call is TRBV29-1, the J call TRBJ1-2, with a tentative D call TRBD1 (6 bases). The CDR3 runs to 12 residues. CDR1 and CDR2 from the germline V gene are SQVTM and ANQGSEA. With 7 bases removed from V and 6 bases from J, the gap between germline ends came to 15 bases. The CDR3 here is CSDRGGTDGYTF. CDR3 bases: TGCAGCGATCGAGGGGGAACGGATGGCTACACCTTC.

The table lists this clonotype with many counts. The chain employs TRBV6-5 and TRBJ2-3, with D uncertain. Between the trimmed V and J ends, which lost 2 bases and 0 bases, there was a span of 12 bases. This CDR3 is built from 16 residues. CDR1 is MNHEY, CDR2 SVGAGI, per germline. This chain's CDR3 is CASSYQASVSTDTQYF. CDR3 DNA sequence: TGTGCCAGCAGTTACCAGGCAAGCGTCAGCACAGATACGCAGTATTTT.

DNA for the CDR3: TGTGCCATCAGTGGACAGTCGACCTACGAGCAGTACTTC. Its translation is CAISGQSTYEQYF. This sequence joins TRBV10-3 and TRBJ2-7, with D tentatively TRBD1 (5 bases). CDR1 is ENHRY, CDR2 SYGVKD, per germline. This CDR3 has 13 amino acids. Trimming cost V 4 bases and J 2 bases, with 9 bases left between them.

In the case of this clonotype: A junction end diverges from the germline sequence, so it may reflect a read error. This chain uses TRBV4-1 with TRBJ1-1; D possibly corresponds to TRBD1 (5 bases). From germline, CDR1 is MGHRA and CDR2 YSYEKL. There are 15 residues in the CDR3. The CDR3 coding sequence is TGTGCCAGCAGTTTATCGCAGGGTATGATCACTGAAGCTTTCTTT. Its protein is CASSLSQGMITEAFF.

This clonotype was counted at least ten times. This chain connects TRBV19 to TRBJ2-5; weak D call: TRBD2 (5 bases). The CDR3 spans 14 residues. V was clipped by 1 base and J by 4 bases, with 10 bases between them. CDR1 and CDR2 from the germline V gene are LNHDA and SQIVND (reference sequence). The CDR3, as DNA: TGTGCCAGTAGTATAGGCGGGTTTACAGAGACCCAGTACTTC. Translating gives CASSIGGFTETQYF.